Included here is one T cell receptor (beta chain) sequence, with context. Repertoires were generated with immunoSEQ multiplex PCR, while TCRdb's copy carries only in-frame clones and drops some. The table shows around 40,000 clones, with around 79% occurring only once. Germline assignment: CDR1 MNHEY and CDR2 SMNVEV (reference sequence). The CDR3 spans 13 residues. The germline V and J ends were trimmed by 3 bases and 1 base, with 6 bases remaining between them. These data originate in a study of PD-1 blockade in mismatch repair-deficient tumors. The sequenced sample was peripheral blood, obtained 4 weeks after starting pembrolizumab. The receptor's source is an adult with mismatch repair-deficient cancer. The rearrangement uses TRBV27 and TRBJ1-1; no clear D gene. The CDR3 is CASSLIENTEAFF. CDR3 in DNA: TGTGCCAGCAGTTTGATTGAGAACACTGAAGCTTTCTTT.